This TCR beta chain was profiled in a study of neoadjuvant anti-PD-1 for oral cavity cancer. Study conclusions and caveats: PBMC Gini-index clonality exceeded responders' in non-responders post-nivolumab.

Clones were sequenced by immunoSEQ multiplex PCR, and TCRdb holds only the in-frame ones, with some missing. This sample has about 14,000 clones, with 71% found just once. Worth noting for this clone: Its antigen is currently unknown.

The CDR3 spans 16 residues. Germline CDR1 is SGHRS and CDR2 is YFSETQ. With 0 bases removed from V and 5 bases from J, the gap between germline ends came to 17 bases. The sample in question was PBMCs, obtained before nivolumab (anti-PD-1) treatment. The chain links TRBV5-1 to TRBJ2-5; D is perhaps TRBD1 (5 bases). The sequence came from a person between 35 and 79 years old with oral cavity squamous cell carcinoma. DNA for the CDR3: TGCGCCAGCAGCTTGGCCCCGGTAGGGGCTGGGGAGACCCAGTACTTC. It is translated as CASSLAPVGAGETQYF.